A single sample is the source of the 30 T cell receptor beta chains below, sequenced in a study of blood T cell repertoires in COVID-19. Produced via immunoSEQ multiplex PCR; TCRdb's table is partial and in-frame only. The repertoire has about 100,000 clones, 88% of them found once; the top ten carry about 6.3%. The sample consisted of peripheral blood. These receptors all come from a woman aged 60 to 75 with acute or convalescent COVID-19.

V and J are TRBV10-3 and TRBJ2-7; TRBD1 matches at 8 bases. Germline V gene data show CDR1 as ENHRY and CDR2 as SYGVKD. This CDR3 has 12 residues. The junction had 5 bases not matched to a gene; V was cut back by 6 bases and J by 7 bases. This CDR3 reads CAIRETGGEQYV. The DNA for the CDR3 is TGTGCCATCAGGGAAACAGGGGGAGAGCAGTACGTC.

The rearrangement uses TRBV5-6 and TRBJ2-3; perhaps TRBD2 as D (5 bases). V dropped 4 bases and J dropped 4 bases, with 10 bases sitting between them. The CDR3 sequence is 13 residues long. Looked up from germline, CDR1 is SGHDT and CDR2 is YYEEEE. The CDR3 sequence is CASSRGAADTQYF. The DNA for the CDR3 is TGTGCCAGCAGCCGTGGAGCGGCAGATACGCAGTATTTT.

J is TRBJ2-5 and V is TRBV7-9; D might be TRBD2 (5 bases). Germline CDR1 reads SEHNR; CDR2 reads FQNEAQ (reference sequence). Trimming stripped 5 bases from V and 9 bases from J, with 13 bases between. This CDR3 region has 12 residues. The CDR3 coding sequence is TGTGCCAGCAGCCCCAGCGTGGAGGCCCAGTACTTC. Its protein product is CASSPSVEAQYF.

The CDR3 DNA is TGTGCCAGCCATCGAGGTTCTAACACCGGGGAGCTGTTTTTT. This translates into CASHRGSNTGELFF. V usage is TRBV14 and J usage is TRBJ2-2, with D unresolved. This CDR3 comprises 14 residues. CDR1 is SGHDN, CDR2 FVKESK, per germline. Trimming removed 8 bases from V and 2 bases from J, with 12 bases in between.

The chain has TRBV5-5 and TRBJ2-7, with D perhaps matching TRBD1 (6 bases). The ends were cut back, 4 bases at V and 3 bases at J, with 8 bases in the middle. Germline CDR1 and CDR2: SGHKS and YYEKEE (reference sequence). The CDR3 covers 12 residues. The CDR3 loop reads CASSTGFYEQYF. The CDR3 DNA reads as TGTGCCAGCAGCACAGGGTTCTACGAGCAGTACTTC.

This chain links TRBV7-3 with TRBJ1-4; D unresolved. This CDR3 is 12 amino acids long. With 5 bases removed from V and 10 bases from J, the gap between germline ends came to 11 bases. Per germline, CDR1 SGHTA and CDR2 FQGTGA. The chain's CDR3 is CASSPSVGKLFF. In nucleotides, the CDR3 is TGTGCCAGCAGCCCATCGGTCGGAAAACTGTTTTTT.

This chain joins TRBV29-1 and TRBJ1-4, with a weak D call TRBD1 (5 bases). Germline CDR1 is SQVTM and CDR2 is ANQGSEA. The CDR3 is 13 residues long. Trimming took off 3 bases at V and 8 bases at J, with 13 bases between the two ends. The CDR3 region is CSVDGGVGEKLFF. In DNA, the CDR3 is TGCAGCGTTGACGGGGGGGTCGGAGAAAAACTGTTTTTT.

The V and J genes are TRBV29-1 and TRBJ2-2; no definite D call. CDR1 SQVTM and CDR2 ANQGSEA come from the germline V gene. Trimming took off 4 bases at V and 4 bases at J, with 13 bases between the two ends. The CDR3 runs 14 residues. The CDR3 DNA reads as TGCAGCGTTGGAATGCCTCGAGGCACCGGGGAGCTGTTTTTT. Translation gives CSVGMPRGTGELFF.

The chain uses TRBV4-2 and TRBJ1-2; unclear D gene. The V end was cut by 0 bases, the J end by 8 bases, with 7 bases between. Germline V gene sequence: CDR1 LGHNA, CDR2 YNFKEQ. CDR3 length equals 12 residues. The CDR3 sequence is CASSQDPRGYTF. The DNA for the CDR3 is TGTGCCAGCAGCCAAGATCCGCGGGGCTACACCTTC.

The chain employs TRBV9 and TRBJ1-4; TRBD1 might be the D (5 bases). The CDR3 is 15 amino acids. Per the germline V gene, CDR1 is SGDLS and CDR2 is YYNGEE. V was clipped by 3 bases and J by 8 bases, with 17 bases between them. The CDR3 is CASSDGRGRREKLFF. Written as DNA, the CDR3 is TGTGCCAGCAGCGACGGGAGGGGAAGAAGAGAAAAACTGTTTTTT.

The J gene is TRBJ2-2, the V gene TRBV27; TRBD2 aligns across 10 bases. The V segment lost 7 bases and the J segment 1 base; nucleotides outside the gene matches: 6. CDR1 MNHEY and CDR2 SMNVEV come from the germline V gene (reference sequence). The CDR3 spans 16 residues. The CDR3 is CASTKGTSENTGELFF. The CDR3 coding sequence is TGTGCCAGCACCAAGGGGACTAGCGAGAACACCGGGGAGCTGTTTTTT.

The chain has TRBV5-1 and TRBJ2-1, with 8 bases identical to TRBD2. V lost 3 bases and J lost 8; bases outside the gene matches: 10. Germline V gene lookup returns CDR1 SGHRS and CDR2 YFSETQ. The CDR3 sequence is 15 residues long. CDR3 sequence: CASSSERGRSDEQFF. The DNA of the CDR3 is TGCGCCAGCAGCTCCGAGCGGGGGAGATCGGATGAGCAGTTCTTC.

The DNA for the CDR3 is TGTGCCAGCAGTTTAGGACTAGCGGGCGACTCAAGAGGGACCCAGTACTTC. Its translation is CASSLGLAGDSRGTQYF. The chain combines TRBV27 with TRBJ2-5; 11 bases fit TRBD2. This CDR3 has 17 amino acids. Germline loops: CDR1 MNHEY, CDR2 SMNVEV (reference sequence). V lost 2 bases and J lost 7; bases outside the gene matches: 12.

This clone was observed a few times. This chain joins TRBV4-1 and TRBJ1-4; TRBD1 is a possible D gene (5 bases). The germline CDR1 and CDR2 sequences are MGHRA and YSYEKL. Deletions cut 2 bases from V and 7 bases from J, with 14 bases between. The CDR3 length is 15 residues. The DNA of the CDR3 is TGCGCCAGCAGCCAACCCCGAATGGGGGGTGAAAAACTGTTTTTT. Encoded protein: CASSQPRMGGEKLFF.

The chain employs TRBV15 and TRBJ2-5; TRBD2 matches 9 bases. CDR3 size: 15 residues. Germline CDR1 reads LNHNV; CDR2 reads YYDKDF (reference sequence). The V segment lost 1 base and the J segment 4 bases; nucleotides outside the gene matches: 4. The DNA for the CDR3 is TGTGCCACCAGCAGAGCTAGCGGGGTCTCAGAGACCCAGTACTTC. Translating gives CATSRASGVSETQYF.

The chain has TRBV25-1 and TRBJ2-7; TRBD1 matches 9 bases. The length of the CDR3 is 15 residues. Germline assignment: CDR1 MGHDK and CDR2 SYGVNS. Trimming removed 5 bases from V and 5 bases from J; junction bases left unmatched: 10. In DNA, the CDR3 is TGTGCCAGCAGTCGTACCGGGACAGGGTTGGACGAGCAGTACTTC. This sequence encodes CASSRTGTGLDEQYF.

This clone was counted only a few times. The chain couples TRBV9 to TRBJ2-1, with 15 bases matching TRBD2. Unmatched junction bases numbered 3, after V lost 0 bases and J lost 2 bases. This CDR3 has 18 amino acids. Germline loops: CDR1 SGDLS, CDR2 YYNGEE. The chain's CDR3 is CASSVDWTSGRAYNEQFF. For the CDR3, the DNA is TGTGCCAGCAGCGTAGATTGGACTAGCGGGAGGGCCTACAATGAGCAGTTCTTC.

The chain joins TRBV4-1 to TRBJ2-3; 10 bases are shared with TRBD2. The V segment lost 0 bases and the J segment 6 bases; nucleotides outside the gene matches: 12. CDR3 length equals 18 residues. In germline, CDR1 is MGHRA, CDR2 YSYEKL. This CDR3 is CASSQDRPLAGARDTQYF. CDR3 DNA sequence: TGCGCCAGCAGCCAAGATCGCCCTCTAGCGGGAGCTCGGGATACGCAGTATTTT.

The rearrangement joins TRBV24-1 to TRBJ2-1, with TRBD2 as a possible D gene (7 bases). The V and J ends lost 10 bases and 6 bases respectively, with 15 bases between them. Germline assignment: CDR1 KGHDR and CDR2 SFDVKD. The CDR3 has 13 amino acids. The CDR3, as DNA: TGTGCCACAAAGGGGGGGAGGATCAATGAGCAGTTCTTC. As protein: CATKGGRINEQFF.

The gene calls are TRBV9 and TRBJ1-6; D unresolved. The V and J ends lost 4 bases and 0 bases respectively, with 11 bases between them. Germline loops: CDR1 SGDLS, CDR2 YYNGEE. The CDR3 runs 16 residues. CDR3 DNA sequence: TGTGCCAGCAGCCCCTCAGTCAGCTCCTATAATTCACCCCTCCACTTT. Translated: CASSPSVSSYNSPLHF.

CDR3: CASSLSTGAQETQYF. DNA for the CDR3: TGTGCCAGCAGCCTATCGACAGGGGCGCAAGAGACCCAGTACTTC. This rearrangement joins TRBV7-2 to TRBJ2-5; 8 nucleotides align to TRBD1. CDR1 and CDR2 from the germline V gene are SGHTA and FQGNSA. V shed 5 bases, J shed 2 bases, and the junction held 7 bases outside the gene matches. The CDR3 runs to 15 residues.

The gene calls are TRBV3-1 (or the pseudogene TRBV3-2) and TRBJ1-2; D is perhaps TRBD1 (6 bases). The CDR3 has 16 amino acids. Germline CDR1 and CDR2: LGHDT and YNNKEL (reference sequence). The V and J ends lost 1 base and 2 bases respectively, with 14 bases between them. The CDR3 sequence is CASSQVGQYPNYGYTF. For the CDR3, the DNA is TGTGCCAGCAGCCAAGTAGGACAGTATCCGAACTATGGCTACACCTTC.

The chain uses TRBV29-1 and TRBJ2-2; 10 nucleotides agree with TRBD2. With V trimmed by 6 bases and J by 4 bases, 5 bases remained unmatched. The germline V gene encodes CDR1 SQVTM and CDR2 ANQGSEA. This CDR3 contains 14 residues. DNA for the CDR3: TGCAGCGTGCAAGCGGGAGGGCGCACCGGGGAGCTGTTTTTT. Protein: CSVQAGGRTGELFF.

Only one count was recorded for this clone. Here the CDR3 DNA reads TGTGCCAGCAGCGTAGGAACGGGGAACACTGAAGCTTTCTTT. Its protein product is CASSVGTGNTEAFF. The chain has TRBV9 and TRBJ1-1; D not resolved. From germline, CDR1 is SGDLS and CDR2 YYNGEE. CDR3 size: 14 residues. V was clipped by 0 bases and J by 1 base, with 7 bases between them. Variable domain in full (rest from reference TRBV9 and TRBJ1-1): DSGVTQTPKHLITATGQRVTLRCSPRSGDLSVYWYQQSLDQGLQFLIQYYNGEERAKGNILERFSAQQFPDLHSELNLSSLELGDSALYFCASSVGTGNTEAFFGQGTRLTVV.

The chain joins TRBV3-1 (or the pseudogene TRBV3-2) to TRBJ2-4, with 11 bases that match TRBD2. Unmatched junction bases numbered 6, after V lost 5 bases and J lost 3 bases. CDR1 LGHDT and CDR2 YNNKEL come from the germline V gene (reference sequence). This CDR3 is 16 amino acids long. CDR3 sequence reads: CASSYLAGGDKNIQYF. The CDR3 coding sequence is TGTGCCAGCAGCTATCTAGCGGGAGGCGACAAAAACATTCAGTACTTC.

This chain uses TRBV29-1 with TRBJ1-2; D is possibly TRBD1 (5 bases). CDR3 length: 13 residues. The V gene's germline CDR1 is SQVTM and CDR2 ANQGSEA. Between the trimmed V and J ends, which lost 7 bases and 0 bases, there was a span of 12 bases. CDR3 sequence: CSALQDSNYGYTF. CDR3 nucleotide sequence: TGCAGCGCTTTACAGGATTCTAACTATGGCTACACCTTC.

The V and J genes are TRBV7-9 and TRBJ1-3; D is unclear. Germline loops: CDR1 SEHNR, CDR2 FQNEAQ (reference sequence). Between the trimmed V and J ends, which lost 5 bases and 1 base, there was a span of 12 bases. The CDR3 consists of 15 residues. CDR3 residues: CASSRVASSGNTIYF. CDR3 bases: TGTGCCAGCAGCAGGGTAGCGAGTTCTGGAAACACCATATATTTT.

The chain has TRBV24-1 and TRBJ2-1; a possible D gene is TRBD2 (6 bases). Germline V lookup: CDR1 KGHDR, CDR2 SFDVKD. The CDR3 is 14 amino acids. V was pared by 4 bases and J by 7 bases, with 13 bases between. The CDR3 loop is CATSETGSRNEQFF. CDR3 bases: TGTGCCACCAGTGAAACCGGGAGCAGAAATGAGCAGTTCTTC.

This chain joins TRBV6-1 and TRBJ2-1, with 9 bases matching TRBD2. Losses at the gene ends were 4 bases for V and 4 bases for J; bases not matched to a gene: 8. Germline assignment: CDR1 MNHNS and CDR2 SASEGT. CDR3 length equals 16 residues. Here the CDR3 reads CASSGGGRARYNEQFF. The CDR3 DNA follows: TGTGCCAGCAGTGGTGGCGGGAGGGCCCGGTACAATGAGCAGTTCTTC.

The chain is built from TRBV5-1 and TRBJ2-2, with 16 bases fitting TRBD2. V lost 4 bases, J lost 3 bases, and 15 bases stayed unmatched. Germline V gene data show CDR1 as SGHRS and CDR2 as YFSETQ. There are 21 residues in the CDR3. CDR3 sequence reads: CASSLRIPGLAGGNYTGELFF. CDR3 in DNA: TGCGCCAGCAGCCTCAGAATCCCGGGACTAGCGGGAGGGAACTACACCGGGGAGCTGTTTTTT.